This TCR beta chain was obtained from a study of blood T cell repertoires in COVID-19. Across the whole study: PBMCs, B-cell-depleted T cells, or T cells provided the cDNA or gDNA that made up the material.

Germline V gene sequence: CDR1 MGHRA, CDR2 YSYEKL. The CDR3 length is 14 residues. With 4 bases clipped from V and 7 bases from J, the junction kept 5 bases outside the gene matches. Some clones are missing from TCRdb's copy, which holds only in-frame ones; the method was immunoSEQ multiplex PCR. The table includes under 300,000 clones, about 88% detected once. This clonotype was sampled from a woman aged 70-85 years with COVID-19, enrolled during active disease. Source material: peripheral blood. The V call is TRBV4-1, the J call TRBJ2-1; TRBD2 matches 9 bases. CDR3 sequence reads: CASSLGLAMNEQFF. The CDR3 bases are TGCGCCAGCAGCCTTGGACTAGCGATGAATGAGCAGTTCTTC.